The 25 T cell receptor beta chains presented below share a single source sample, sequenced in a study of T cell responses to AZD1222 COVID-19 vaccine. Assay: immunoSEQ multiplex PCR; the TCRdb copy retains only in-frame clones and omits some. The sample lists about 120,000 clones, 88% occurring once. Sequencing used peripheral blood, obtained on day 0 of AZD1222 vaccination. These receptors were taken from an adult in good health.

This chain connects TRBV14 to TRBJ2-7; TRBD2 is a possible D gene (5 bases). Germline V lookup: CDR1 SGHDN, CDR2 FVKESK. This CDR3 region has 17 residues. Deletions cut 1 base from V and 3 bases from J, with 19 bases between. The CDR3 loop is CASSQVTTPSGFYEQYF. CDR3 sequence (DNA): TGTGCCAGCAGCCAAGTGACTACGCCTAGTGGGTTCTACGAGCAGTACTTC.

The rearrangement uses TRBV5-1 and TRBJ2-1; 8 positions agree with TRBD1. The CDR3 runs to 16 residues. Unmatched junction bases numbered 13, after V lost 4 bases and J lost 7 bases. Germline V lookup: CDR1 SGHRS, CDR2 YFSETQ. The CDR3 region is CASSGRGQGLGNEQFF. For the CDR3, the DNA is TGCGCCAGCAGCGGACGAGGACAGGGTCTAGGAAATGAGCAGTTCTTC. The full variable domain, in which reference TRBV5-1 and TRBJ2-1 provide the parts outside the CDR3, is KAGVTQTPRYLIKTRGQQVTLSCSPISGHRSVSWYQQTPGQGLQFLFEYFSETQRNKGNFPGRFSGRQFSNSRSEMNVSTLELGDSALYLCASSGRGQGLGNEQFFGPGTRLTVL.

Worth noting for this clone: Just one base apart from a much larger clone, this may be a read error. The sample contains more than one DNA sequence encoding this CDR3. The chain combines TRBV4-1 with TRBJ2-7, with 12 bases identical to TRBD2. The length of the CDR3 is 15 residues. CDR1 is MGHRA and CDR2 is YSYEKL in the germline V gene. The CDR3 sequence: CASSQLAGGFYEQYF. CDR3 DNA sequence: TGTGCCAGCAGCCAGCTAGCGGGAGGGTTCTACGAGCAGTACTTC.

The chain recombines TRBV4-3 with TRBJ2-2, with 9 bases aligning to TRBD2. J lost 7 bases, V lost 0 bases, and 9 bases had no gene match. Per germline, CDR1 LGHNA and CDR2 YSLEER. The CDR3 totals 17 residues. The DNA for the CDR3 is TGCGCCAGCAGCCAAGATTTGGCGGGAGGGCCAGGCGGGGAGCTGTTTTTT. Amino acids: CASSQDLAGGPGGELFF.

The rearrangement links TRBV5-1 to TRBJ1-6; D perhaps matches TRBD1 (5 bases). The CDR3 totals 16 residues. Germline values: CDR1 SGHRS, CDR2 YFSETQ. V lost 0 bases, J lost 5 bases, and 12 bases lay in between. The CDR3 bases are TGCGCCAGCAGCTTGGCGGGGGACTCGGATAATTCACCCCTCCACTTT. As protein: CASSLAGDSDNSPLHF.

This chain connects TRBV11-3 to TRBJ2-3, with 9 bases lining up with TRBD2. Germline values: CDR1 SGHNT, CDR2 YENEEA. The CDR3 runs to 16 residues. J lost 2 bases, V lost 1 base, and 4 bases had no gene match. The CDR3 protein is CASSLVRGGDTDTQYF. CDR3 DNA sequence: TGTGCCAGCAGCTTAGTTCGCGGGGGGGACACAGATACGCAGTATTTT.

This clone showed up just a few times. The chain links TRBV5-1 to TRBJ1-3; 7 nucleotides agree with TRBD1. V lost 4 bases and J lost 4; bases outside the gene matches: 8. Germline values: CDR1 SGHRS, CDR2 YFSETQ. This CDR3 spans 15 amino acids. The CDR3 region has the DNA TGCGCCAGCAGCCAAAACAGGGGACAAGGAAACACCATATATTTT. Protein sequence: CASSQNRGQGNTIYF.

The chain uses TRBV7-3 and TRBJ2-5, with D hard to call. Germline V gene data show CDR1 as SGHTA and CDR2 as FQGTGA. This CDR3 comprises 13 residues. V lost 1 base to trimming and J lost 4 bases, with 7 bases between them. The CDR3 reads CASSLNWRETQYF. The CDR3 nucleotides are TGTGCCAGCAGCTTAAACTGGCGAGAGACCCAGTACTTC.

The chain is built from TRBV12-3 or TRBV12-4 and TRBJ1-3, with a tentative D call TRBD1 (6 bases). The CDR3 has 13 residues. Deletions cut 6 bases from V and 0 bases from J, with 6 bases between. The DNA for the CDR3 is TGTGCCAGCAGGGACAGCTCTGGAAACACCATATATTTT. It is translated as CASRDSSGNTIYF.

This clone has only one observation. The chain links TRBV7-9 to TRBJ2-3; 14 bases match TRBD2. Germline trimming cut 7 bases from V and 1 base from J; bases unmatched to any gene: 7. The CDR3 has 17 amino acids. Germline lookup yields CDR1 SEHNR and CDR2 FQNEAQ (reference sequence). The CDR3 bases are TGTGCCAGCATGCTGGGACTAGCGGGGGAGCGCACAGATACGCAGTATTTT. Translating gives CASMLGLAGERTDTQYF. The full variable domain, its missing parts supplied by reference TRBV7-9 and TRBJ2-3, is DTGVSQNPRHKITKRGQNVTFRCDPISEHNRLYWYRQTLGQGPEFLTYFQNEAQLEKSRLLSDRFSAERPKGSFSTLEIQRTEQGDSAMYLCASMLGLAGERTDTQYFGPGTRLTVL.

This chain joins TRBV3-1 (or the pseudogene TRBV3-2) and TRBJ2-3; 9 bases line up with TRBD1. This CDR3 is 13 amino acids long. Losses at the gene ends were 10 bases for V and 4 bases for J; bases not matched to a gene: 6. CDR1 is LGHDT and CDR2 is YNNKEL in the germline V gene (reference sequence). CDR3 amino acids: CATGQGSADTQYF. The CDR3 region has the DNA TGTGCCACCGGACAGGGGTCCGCAGATACGCAGTATTTT.

The V call is TRBV5-1, the J call TRBJ1-2; D gene uncertain. The CDR3 contains 14 residues. Looked up from germline, CDR1 is SGHRS and CDR2 is YFSETQ. V lost 4 bases and J lost 8, with 18 bases in between. CDR3 coding DNA: TGCGCCAGCAGCCTGGACTCCACGACGGGGGGCTACACCTTC. Translated, it gives CASSLDSTTGGYTF.

About this clone itself: At the DNA level, this CDR3 is encoded by other sequences in the same sample as well. The genes are TRBV7-2 and TRBJ1-1; D remains ambiguous. CDR1 SGHTA and CDR2 FQGNSA come from the germline V gene. V dropped 1 base and J dropped 0 bases, with 3 bases sitting between them. This CDR3 is 13 amino acids long. The CDR3 nucleotides read TGTGCCAGCAGCTTAGTTGTGAACACTGAAGCTTTCTTT. Residues: CASSLVVNTEAFF.

The rearrangement links TRBV6-6 to TRBJ2-6, with 8 nucleotides matching TRBD1. Unmatched junction bases numbered 6, after V lost 5 bases and J lost 0 bases. The CDR3 runs to 17 residues. Germline CDR1 reads MNHNY; CDR2 reads SVGAGI (reference sequence). CDR3 loop: CASSRQGRSSGANVLTF. CDR3 sequence (DNA): TGTGCCAGCAGTCGACAGGGGCGTTCCTCTGGGGCCAACGTCCTGACTTTC.

The sample holds a few counts of this clone. The chain carries TRBV27 and TRBJ1-5; no reliable D call. Germline assignment: CDR1 MNHEY and CDR2 SMNVEV (reference sequence). There are 15 residues in the CDR3. Trimming removed 8 bases at V and 1 base at J, with 15 bases between. CDR3 nucleotides: TGTGCCAGCGCCCGAGGTGGAGGGAGCAATCAGCCCCAGCATTTT. It translates to CASARGGGSNQPQHF.

V is TRBV28 and J is TRBJ1-4; the D gene is possibly TRBD1 (6 bases). The CDR3 spans 15 residues. The germline gives CDR1 MDHEN, CDR2 SYDVKM. Trimming took off 3 bases at V and 8 bases at J, with 16 bases between the two ends. The CDR3 DNA reads as TGTGCCAGCAGTTTCACGGGGGGCGGTCGCGAAAAACTGTTTTTT. Amino acid sequence: CASSFTGGGREKLFF.

The chain is built from TRBV7-2 and TRBJ1-2, with 8 nucleotides matching TRBD1. Germline V gene sequence: CDR1 SGHTA, CDR2 FQGNSA. CDR3 length: 13 amino acids. Trimming cost V 3 bases and J 8 bases; bases outside gene matches: 5. The CDR3 bases are TGTGCCAGCAGCTTCGGACAGGGCGAAGGCTACACCTTC. Amino acids: CASSFGQGEGYTF.

The chain combines TRBV11-1 with TRBJ2-5, with D perhaps TRBD1 (6 bases). Germline V gene lookup returns CDR1 SGHAT and CDR2 FQDESV (reference sequence). Trimming removed 5 bases at V and 6 bases at J, with 16 bases between. CDR3 length equals 14 residues. This CDR3 reads CASSAAAGAKTQYF. CDR3 DNA sequence: TGTGCCAGCAGCGCCGCGGCAGGGGCCAAGACCCAGTACTTC.

V usage is TRBV18 and J usage is TRBJ1-1; tentative D call: TRBD1 (6 bases). V was shortened by 2 bases and J by 0 bases, with 13 bases between the two germline ends. There are 16 residues in the CDR3. The germline CDR1 and CDR2 sequences are KGHSH and LQKENI. CDR3 loop: CASSPGTGIMNTEAFF. CDR3 DNA sequence: TGTGCCAGCTCACCAGGAACAGGGATCATGAACACTGAAGCTTTCTTT.

This rearrangement joins TRBV9 to TRBJ2-7; possibly TRBD1 for D (5 bases). This CDR3 comprises 14 residues. V lost 0 bases and J 2 bases, leaving 9 bases between the germline ends. CDR1 is SGDLS, CDR2 YYNGEE, per germline. This CDR3 is CASSVDLGPYEQYF. DNA for the CDR3: TGTGCCAGCAGCGTAGACCTGGGGCCCTACGAGCAGTACTTC.

This clone appeared once. The J gene is TRBJ1-3, the V gene TRBV21-1; the D call in the table, TRBD1, was not verified against the DNA. TRBV21-1 is classified as a pseudogene. The CDR3 is 14 amino acids. The CDR3 here is CASSTGQVRDTIYF. In nucleotides, the CDR3 is TGTGCCAGCAGCACGGGACAGGTTAGGGACACCATATATTTT.

The V gene is TRBV2, the J gene TRBJ1-5, with TRBD1 as a possible D gene (6 bases). From germline, CDR1 is SNHLY and CDR2 FYNNEI. The CDR3 extends over 15 amino acids. V lost 0 bases to trimming and J lost 7 bases, with 13 bases between them. CDR3 residues: CASSEALGGRQPQHF. The CDR3 bases are TGTGCCAGCAGTGAAGCGCTGGGGGGCCGGCAGCCCCAGCATTTT.

The V and J genes are TRBV4-3 and TRBJ1-2, with 8 positions matching TRBD1. V trimming: 0 bases; J trimming: 5 bases; junction bases outside the gene matches: 5. Germline V lookup: CDR1 LGHNA, CDR2 YSLEER. The CDR3 runs 15 residues. The CDR3 is CASSQDRTGYYGYTF. In DNA form, the CDR3 reads TGCGCCAGCAGCCAAGACAGGACAGGGTATTATGGCTACACCTTC.

The chain carries TRBV27 and TRBJ2-3; 8 nucleotides match TRBD1. The ends lost 3 bases at V and 9 bases at J; junction bases unmatched: 2. This CDR3 has 12 amino acids. The germline V gene encodes CDR1 MNHEY and CDR2 SMNVEV (reference sequence). The CDR3 DNA reads TGTGCCAGCAGTTTTGGACAGGGAACGCAGTATTTT. It specifies CASSFGQGTQYF.

This clone was picked up one time. This sequence joins TRBV21-1 and TRBJ1-5; TRBD1 reflects the table's D call only, with no check against the DNA. TRBV21-1 is annotated as a pseudogene. The CDR3 length is 14 residues. The DNA for the CDR3 is TGTGCCAGCCACAGGGATCTCGGTAATCAGCCCCAGCATTTT. Protein: CASHRDLGNQPQHF.